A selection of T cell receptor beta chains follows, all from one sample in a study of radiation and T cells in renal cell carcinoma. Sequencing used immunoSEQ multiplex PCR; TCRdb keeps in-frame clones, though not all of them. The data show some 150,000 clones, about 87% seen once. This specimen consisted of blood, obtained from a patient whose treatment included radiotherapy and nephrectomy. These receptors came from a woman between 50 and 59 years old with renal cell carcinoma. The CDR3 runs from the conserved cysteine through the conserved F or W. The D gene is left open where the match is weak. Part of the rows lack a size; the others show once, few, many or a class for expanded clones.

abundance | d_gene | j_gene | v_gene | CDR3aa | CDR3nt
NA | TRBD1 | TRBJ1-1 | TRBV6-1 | CASSARQGLNTEAFF | TGTGCCAGCAGTGCCAGACAGGGGCTTAACACTGAAGCTTTCTTT
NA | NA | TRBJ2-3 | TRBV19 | CASSSGAGDTQYF | TGTGCCAGTAGTAGCGGGGCGGGAGATACGCAGTATTTT
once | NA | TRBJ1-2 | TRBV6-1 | CASSAPERSNYGYTF | TGTGCCAGCAGCGCTCCGGAACGGTCTAACTATGGCTACACCTTC
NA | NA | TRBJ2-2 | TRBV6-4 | CASSSPRGELFF | TGTGCCTCTTCTAGCCCACGCGGGGAGCTGTTTTTT
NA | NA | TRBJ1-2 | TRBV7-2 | CASSLNGGDFYGYTF | TGTGCCAGCAGCTTAAACGGGGGGGACTTCTATGGCTACACCTTC
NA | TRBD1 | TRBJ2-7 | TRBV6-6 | CATRGPYEQYF | TGTGCCACCAGGGGGCCATACGAGCAGTACTTC
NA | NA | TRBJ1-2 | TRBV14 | CASSQLRGFDGYTF | TGTGCCAGCAGCCAACTTCGGGGCTTCGATGGCTACACCTTC
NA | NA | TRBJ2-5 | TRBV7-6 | CASSYYPPPQETQYF | TGTGCCAGCAGCTACTACCCGCCCCCGCAAGAGACCCAGTACTTC
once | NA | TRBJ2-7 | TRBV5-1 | CASSPSPGPLSYEQYF | TGCGCCAGCAGCCCATCCCCGGGGCCACTGTCCTACGAGCAGTACTTC
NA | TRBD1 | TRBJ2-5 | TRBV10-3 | CAIRDREETQYF | TGTGCCATCAGGGACAGGGAAGAGACCCAGTACTTC
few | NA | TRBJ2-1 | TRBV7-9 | CASSLAGYEQFF | TGTGCCAGCAGCTTAGCGGGGTATGAGCAGTTCTTC
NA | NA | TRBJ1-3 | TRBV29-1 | CSVTRGEGNTIYF | TGCAGCGTGACTAGGGGAGAAGGAAACACCATATATTTT
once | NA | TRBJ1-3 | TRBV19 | CASNGALSGNTIYF | TGTGCCAGTAACGGGGCCCTCTCTGGAAACACCATATATTTT
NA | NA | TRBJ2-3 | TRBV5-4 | CASSLGSDTQYF | TGTGCCAGCAGCTTAGGAAGCGATACGCAGTATTTT
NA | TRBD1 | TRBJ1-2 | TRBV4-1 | CASAAGTGAPYGYTF | TGCGCCAGCGCCGCCGGGACAGGGGCTCCTTATGGCTACACCTTC
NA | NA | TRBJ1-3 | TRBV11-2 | CASSPGRYGNTIYF | TGTGCCAGCAGCCCCGGCCGGTATGGAAACACCATATATTTT
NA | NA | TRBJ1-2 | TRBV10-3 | CAISGNRVLYGYTF | TGTGCCATCAGTGGGAACAGGGTACTCTATGGCTACACCTTC
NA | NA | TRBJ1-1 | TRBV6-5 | CASSRRKNTEAFF | TGTGCCAGCAGTAGACGCAAGAACACTGAAGCTTTCTTT
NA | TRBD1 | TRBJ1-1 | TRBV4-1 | CASSPRLARGPGYTEAFF | TGCGCCAGCAGCCCGAGGCTCGCCAGGGGGCCTGGGTACACTGAAGCTTTCTTT
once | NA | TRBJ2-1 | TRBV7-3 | CASSPSGGASEQFF | TGTGCCAGCAGCCCCAGTGGGGGGGCAAGTGAGCAGTTCTTC
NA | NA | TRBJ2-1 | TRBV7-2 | CASSLLANEQFF | TGTGCCAGCAGCTTACTAGCCAATGAGCAGTTCTTC
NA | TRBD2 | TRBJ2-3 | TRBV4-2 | CASSQDGTSGGAVGITDTQYF | TGTGCCAGCAGCCAAGACGGGACTAGCGGGGGGGCCGTTGGCATTACAGATACGCAGTATTTT
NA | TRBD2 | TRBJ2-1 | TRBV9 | CASSVEARGVSYNEQFF | TGTGCCAGCAGCGTAGAGGCGCGGGGGGTATCCTACAATGAGCAGTTCTTC
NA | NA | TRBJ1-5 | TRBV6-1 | CASSEVAINQPQHF | TGTGCCAGCAGTGAAGTGGCAATCAATCAGCCCCAGCATTTT
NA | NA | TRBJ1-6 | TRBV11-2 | CASSLSYREGYDSPLHF | TGTGCCAGCAGCTTATCTTACCGGGAGGGCTATGATTCACCCCTCCACTTT
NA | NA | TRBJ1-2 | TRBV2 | CASSERSGSDGYTF | TGTGCCAGCAGTGAAAGGTCAGGGTCTGATGGCTACACCTTC
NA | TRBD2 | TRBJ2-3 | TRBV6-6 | CASSAGASGFTDTQYF | TGTGCCAGCAGTGCCGGGGCTAGCGGGTTCACAGATACGCAGTATTTT
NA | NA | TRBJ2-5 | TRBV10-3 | CAISEEETQYF | TGTGCCATCAGTGAGGAGGAGACCCAGTACTTC
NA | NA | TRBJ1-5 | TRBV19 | CASSGGGYSNQPQHF | TGTGCCAGTAGTGGGGGAGGATATAGCAATCAGCCCCAGCATTTT
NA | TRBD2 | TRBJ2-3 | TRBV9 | CASSVGSGGTDTQYF | TGTGCCAGCAGCGTAGGTAGCGGGGGAACAGATACGCAGTATTTT
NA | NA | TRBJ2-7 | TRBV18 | CASSPTRAAYEQYF | TGTGCCAGCTCACCAACCAGGGCGGCCTACGAGCAGTACTTC
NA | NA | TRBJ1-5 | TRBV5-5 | CASSLAGVGQPQHF | TGTGCCAGCAGCTTGGCGGGGGTAGGTCAGCCCCAGCATTTT
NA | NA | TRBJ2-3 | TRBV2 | CASSELTSTDTQYF | TGTGCCAGCAGTGAATTAACTAGCACAGATACGCAGTATTTT
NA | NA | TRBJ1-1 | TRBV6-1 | CASSDPGGSTEAFF | TGTGCCAGCAGTGATCCTGGAGGGTCCACTGAAGCTTTCTTT
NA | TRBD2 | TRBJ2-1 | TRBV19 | CASSIPPPRGAYNEQFF | TGTGCCAGTAGTATCCCACCCCCGCGGGGGGCTTACAATGAGCAGTTCTTC
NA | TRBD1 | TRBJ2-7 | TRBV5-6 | CASSLWGTGIYEQYF | TGTGCCAGCAGCTTGTGGGGGACAGGGATTTACGAGCAGTACTTC
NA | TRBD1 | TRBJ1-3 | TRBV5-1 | CASRATGVGNTIYF | TGCGCCAGCAGAGCGACAGGGGTTGGAAACACCATATATTTT
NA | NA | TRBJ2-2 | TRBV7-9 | CASSLALILRGSGTGELFF | TGTGCCAGCAGCTTAGCGCTAATTCTTCGGGGGTCGGGCACCGGGGAGCTGTTTTTT
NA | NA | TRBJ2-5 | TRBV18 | CASSARQDETQYF | TGTGCCAGCTCAGCCCGACAGGACGAGACCCAGTACTTC
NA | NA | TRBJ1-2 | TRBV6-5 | CASSTGPNLYGYTF | TGTGCCAGCTCTACGGGACCGAACCTTTATGGCTACACCTTC
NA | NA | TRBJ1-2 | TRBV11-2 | CASSLTGSNYGYTF | TGTGCCAGCAGCTTAACAGGGTCGAACTATGGCTACACCTTC